Described below is a single T cell receptor (beta chain) sequence and its context. Investigators profiled TCR beta VDJ and CDR3 from genomic DNA template. Via MiXCR, TCRdb re-called the reads, giving one row per CDR3 protein. The table lists 160,000 or so distinct CDR3 sequences, about two thirds of them singletons. The data derive from a study of CD8+CD57+ T cells in acquired aplastic anemia. In the study overall: Sorted CD4+ and CD8+ cells yielded DNA averaging around 3.2 ug.

In patients chosen for sequencing, flow cytometry had shown CD8+CD57+ cell expansion. This sequence originates from a human donor with aplastic anemia. Sequencing was done on a sample of sorted CD4+, CD8+, or CD8+CD57+ T cells (not recorded which) from PBMCs.

The CDR3 sequence: CASSLLAGEPFF. The CDR3 DNA reads TGCGCCAGCAGCCTCCTAGCGGGGGAACCGTTCTTC. This chain connects TRBV5-1 to TRBJ2-1, with TRBD2 identical over 10 bases. From germline, CDR1 is SGHRS and CDR2 YFSETQ. The CDR3 is 12 residues long. V lost 4 bases to trimming and J lost 15 bases; unmatched junction nucleotides: 7.